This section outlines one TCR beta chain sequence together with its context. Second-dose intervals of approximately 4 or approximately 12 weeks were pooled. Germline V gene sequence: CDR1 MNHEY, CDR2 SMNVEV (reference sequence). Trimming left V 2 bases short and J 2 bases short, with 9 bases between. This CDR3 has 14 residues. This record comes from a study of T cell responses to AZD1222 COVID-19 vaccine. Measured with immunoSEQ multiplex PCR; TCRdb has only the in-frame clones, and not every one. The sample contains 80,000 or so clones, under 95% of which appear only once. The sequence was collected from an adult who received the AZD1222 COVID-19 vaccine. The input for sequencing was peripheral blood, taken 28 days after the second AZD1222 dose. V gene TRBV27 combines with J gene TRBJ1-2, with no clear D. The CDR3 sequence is CASSLRSSNYGYTF. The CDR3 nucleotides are TGTGCCAGCAGTTTAAGGTCGAGCAACTATGGCTACACCTTC.